This T cell receptor (beta chain) was observed in a study of glioma-infiltrating T cells after dendritic cell vaccination. Turning to the study itself: Autologous tumor lysate-pulsed dendritic cell vaccination was given between 2003 and 2012.

The assay was immunoSEQ multiplex PCR, and TCRdb's table has in-frame clones only and misses some. The table lists over 55,000 clones, 65% to 90% of them singletons. Study outcomes and limitations: Longer survival after dendritic cell vaccination followed higher pretreatment TIL content.

Regarding this clone: Its antigen is unknown.

The source of this sequence is a human donor with glioblastoma. The sequences come from blood, collected before dendritic cell vaccination.

CDR3: CSASGGGEAFF. The CDR3 DNA is TGCAGCGCCTCGGGAGGAGGGGAAGCTTTCTTT. The chain carries TRBV29-1 and TRBJ1-1; D remains ambiguous. The CDR3 covers 11 residues. The germline CDR1 and CDR2 sequences are SQVTM and ANQGSEA. The V gene lost 7 bases and the J gene lost 8 bases, with 14 bases spanning the gap. Full variable domain (missing parts from reference TRBV29-1 and TRBJ1-1): SAVISQKPSRDICQRGTSLTIQCQVDSQVTMMFWYRQQPGQSLTLIATANQGSEATYESGFVIDKFPISRPNLTFSTLTVSNMSPEDSSIYLCSASGGGEAFFGQGTRLTVV.